A single sample gave rise to the 20 T cell receptor beta chains below, sequenced in a study of lymphopenia after photon versus proton radiotherapy. Some clones are missing from TCRdb's copy, which holds only in-frame ones; the method was immunoSEQ multiplex PCR. The table lists over 50,000 clones, about 90% of them singletons. The sample consisted of peripheral blood, taken from a patient treated with photon-based radiotherapy. The receptor set was obtained from a man aged 35 to 55 with gastric cancer.

Concerning this clone: Germline is not matched at one junction end, which may reflect a read error. This chain uses TRBV11-2 with TRBJ1-6; D is unresolved. CDR3 length equals 14 residues. CDR1 and CDR2 from the germline V gene are SGHAT and FQNNGV. The CDR3 loop reads CASNLGLSNSPLHF. DNA of the CDR3: TGTGCCAGCAACTTAGGGCTGAGTAATTCACCCCTCCACTTT.

This chain uses TRBV19 with TRBJ1-5; possibly TRBD1 for D (6 bases). Trimming shortened V by 4 bases and J by 3 bases, and 16 bases separated the two germline ends. The CDR3 totals 16 residues. The germline V gene has CDR1 LNHDA and CDR2 SQIVND (reference sequence). The CDR3 is CASSKRGGGLNQPQHF. CDR3 nucleotide sequence: TGTGCCAGTAGTAAGCGAGGGGGAGGCCTCAATCAGCCCCAGCATTTT.

V and J are TRBV7-6 and TRBJ2-7; D gene unclear. The CDR3 spans 14 residues. Germline CDR1 reads SGHVS; CDR2 reads FNYEAQ. Deletions cut 2 bases from V and 4 bases from J, with 12 bases between. The CDR3 reads CASSLPGPYYEQYF. The CDR3 region has the DNA TGTGCCAGCAGCTTACCCGGGCCTTATTACGAGCAGTACTTC.

J is TRBJ1-3 and V is TRBV11-2; D may be TRBD1 (5 bases). This CDR3 contains 15 residues. The V gene lost 1 base and the J gene lost 8 bases, with 15 bases spanning the gap. The germline gives CDR1 SGHAT, CDR2 FQNNGV. CDR3 amino acids: CASSLGGLDLHTIYF. Here the CDR3 DNA reads TGTGCCAGCAGCTTAGGGGGACTAGACCTGCACACCATATATTTT.

V is TRBV7-3 and J is TRBJ1-2; 11 bases align to TRBD1. V was clipped by 5 bases and J by 5 bases; unmatched bases: 7. The germline V gene encodes CDR1 SGHTA and CDR2 FQGTGA. This CDR3 is 15 amino acids long. The CDR3 here is CASSPRTGGPYGYTF. CDR3 nucleotides: TGTGCCAGCAGCCCGAGGACAGGGGGCCCATATGGCTACACCTTC.

This clone was counted once. This rearrangement joins TRBV4-3 to TRBJ2-3; D gene ambiguous. Trimming left V 4 bases short and J 2 bases short, with 16 bases between. The CDR3 covers 16 residues. CDR1 and CDR2 from the germline V gene are LGHNA and YSLEER. This CDR3 is CASSPAPPGHTDTQYF. CDR3 bases: TGCGCCAGCAGCCCGGCCCCACCGGGCCACACAGATACGCAGTATTTT.

This chain joins TRBV19 and TRBJ1-5; D remains unclear. Per germline, CDR1 LNHDA and CDR2 SQIVND (reference sequence). This CDR3 is built from 13 residues. Between the trimmed V and J ends, which lost 4 bases and 4 bases, there was a span of 8 bases. CDR3 DNA: TGTGCCAGTAGTAAGTCGGCTAATCAGCCCCAGCATTTT. This gives the protein CASSKSANQPQHF.

The CDR3 loop reads CAWSVKKSNSPLHF. CDR3 in DNA: TGTGCCTGGAGTGTAAAGAAGTCTAATTCACCCCTCCACTTT. The chain employs TRBV30 and TRBJ1-6; the D is unclear. Trimming cost V 0 bases and J 6 bases, with 9 bases left between them. CDR1 and CDR2 from the germline V gene are GTSNPN and SVGIG (reference sequence). There are 14 residues in the CDR3.

The V gene is TRBV7-8, the J gene TRBJ2-5, with 13 bases lining up with TRBD2. With V trimmed by 5 bases and J by 3 bases, 12 bases remained unmatched. Germline CDR1 is SGHVS and CDR2 is FQNEAQ. CDR3 length: 18 residues. The CDR3 here is CASSPPLRLAGGKETQYF. DNA of the CDR3: TGTGCCAGCAGCCCGCCCTTAAGACTAGCGGGGGGCAAAGAGACCCAGTACTTC.

The V call is TRBV27, the J call TRBJ2-7, with unresolved D. This CDR3 has 14 amino acids. V gave up 3 bases and J gave up 1 base, with 10 bases separating them. From germline, CDR1 is MNHEY and CDR2 SMNVEV (reference sequence). The CDR3 DNA follows: TGTGCCAGCAGTTTCTCCGGACCTTCCTACGAGCAGTACTTC. Encoded protein: CASSFSGPSYEQYF.

The genes are TRBV28 and TRBJ2-3; perhaps TRBD1 as D (6 bases). CDR1 and CDR2 from the germline V gene are MDHEN and SYDVKM. This CDR3 is 16 amino acids long. V gave up 4 bases and J gave up 1 base, with 15 bases separating them. CDR3 coding DNA: TGTGCCAGCAGTTCCCTTCAGGGGCCTGGCACAGATACGCAGTATTTT. Its protein is CASSSLQGPGTDTQYF.

This chain's CDR3 is CAISGGGHGYTF. CDR3 sequence (DNA): TGTGCCATCAGTGGGGGGGGGCACGGCTACACCTTC. The V and J genes are TRBV10-3 and TRBJ1-2; maybe TRBD1 (6 bases). In germline, CDR1 is ENHRY, CDR2 SYGVKD. This CDR3 has 12 residues. V lost 4 bases and J lost 8, with 11 bases in between.

The chain combines TRBV4-2 with TRBJ2-3; D remains unclear. Germline CDR1 LGHNA, CDR2 YNFKEQ. This CDR3 has 16 amino acids. Trimming left V 1 base short and J 0 bases short, with 11 bases between. The chain's CDR3 is CASSQATDGSTDTQYF. DNA of the CDR3: TGTGCCAGCAGCCAAGCCACGGACGGAAGCACAGATACGCAGTATTTT.

The rearrangement uses TRBV5-4 and TRBJ2-7; D may be TRBD1 or TRBD2 (6 bases each). V was pared by 9 bases and J by 5 bases, with 18 bases between. CDR3 length equals 13 residues. In germline, CDR1 is SGHNT, CDR2 YYREEE (reference sequence). The CDR3 DNA is TGTGCCACCAACGTGAGGGGGGTCAACGAGCAGTACTTC. Translated, it gives CATNVRGVNEQYF.

This rearrangement joins TRBV4-3 to TRBJ1-5; D remains ambiguous. This CDR3 is built from 15 residues. V was pared by 0 bases and J by 3 bases, with 9 bases between. CDR1 and CDR2 from the germline V gene are LGHNA and YSLEER. The CDR3 DNA reads as TGCGCCAGCAGCCAAGAAGCAGGCCTCAATCAGCCCCAGCATTTT. This sequence encodes CASSQEAGLNQPQHF.

The rearrangement joins TRBV30 to TRBJ2-1; D perhaps matches TRBD2 (5 bases). Trimming removed 4 bases from V and 9 bases from J, with 16 bases in between. CDR3 length: 13 residues. Germline values: CDR1 GTSNPN, CDR2 SVGIG (reference sequence). As DNA, the CDR3 is TGTGCCTGGATTCAACCCTTAGGGAGTGAGCAGTTCTTC. Its protein product is CAWIQPLGSEQFF.

This clone was detected only once. The V gene is TRBV7-9, the J gene TRBJ2-7, with D possibly being TRBD2 (6 bases). Trimming pared 1 base from V and 0 bases from J, leaving 10 bases between. The germline V gene encodes CDR1 SEHNR and CDR2 FQNEAQ (reference sequence). The CDR3 is 15 amino acids. DNA for the CDR3: TGTGCCAGCAGCTTAGTGCAGGGAGGCTCCTACGAGCAGTACTTC. It yields the protein CASSLVQGGSYEQYF.

The chain joins TRBV7-3 to TRBJ2-1; D is perhaps TRBD2 (7 bases). Germline V gives CDR1 SGHTA, CDR2 FQGTGA. The CDR3 loop spans 13 amino acids. V was pared by 7 bases and J by 8 bases, with 15 bases between. The CDR3 nucleotides are TGTGCCAGCAACTTTGGGGGGGCTGATGAGCAGTTCTTC. It is translated as CASNFGGADEQFF. Based on the CDR3 plus reference TRBV7-3 and TRBJ2-1, the full variable domain is GAGVSQTPSNKVTEKGKYVELRCDPISGHTALYWYRQSLGQGPEFLIYFQGTGAADDSGLPNDRFFAVRPEGSVSTLKIQRTERGDSAVYLCASNFGGADEQFFGPGTRLTVL.

This clone has more than one count but fewer than ten. The chain is built from TRBV7-9 and TRBJ2-7; the match to TRBD1 covers 9 bases. The CDR3 contains 14 residues. The V gene's germline CDR1 is SEHNR and CDR2 FQNEAQ (reference sequence). V lost 4 bases and J lost 5; bases outside the gene matches: 6. Written as DNA, the CDR3 is TGTGCCAGCAGCTCACAGGGGGCGCGCGACGAGCAGTACTTC. This gives the protein CASSSQGARDEQYF.

The V gene is TRBV6-5, the J gene TRBJ1-1; D gene uncertain. The CDR3 is 14 residues long. Germline V gene sequence: CDR1 MNHEY, CDR2 SVGAGI. Between the trimmed V and J ends, which lost 8 bases and 0 bases, there was a span of 13 bases. Here the CDR3 DNA reads TGTGCCAGCGGTCAGACGGGAATGAACACTGAAGCTTTCTTT. As protein: CASGQTGMNTEAFF.